These 21 T cell receptor beta chains were sequenced from one sample in a study of T-cell reconstitution after alpha-beta-depleted transplantation in children. Using unique molecular identifiers, the investigators prepared the TCRbeta library. Using its own MiXCR run on the PCR reads, TCRdb lists one record per CDR3 protein. The sample consists of 580,000 or so distinct CDR3 sequences, about 23% of them appearing once. This material consisted of PBMCs, mostly from graft donor cells, taken 360 days after TCRalphabeta/CD19-depleted stem cell transplant. Every receptor here comes from a boy less than two years old who had a stem cell transplant for acute myeloid leukemia, so the T cells may come from the graft donor.

This clonotype was detected ten times or more. The genes are TRBV6-1 and TRBJ2-7; D ambiguous. This CDR3 region has 13 residues. CDR1 is MNHNS, CDR2 SASEGT, per germline. V shed 8 bases and J shed 1 base, with 12 bases lying between them. The CDR3 spells CASSAELSYEQYF. In DNA, the CDR3 is TGTGCCAGCTCGGCAGAATTATCCTACGAGCAGTACTTC.

This clonotype appeared many times. The rearrangement links TRBV7-9 to TRBJ2-6; 7 bases fit TRBD1. With 7 bases clipped from V and 0 bases from J, the junction kept 21 bases outside the gene matches. Germline V gene data show CDR1 as SEHNR and CDR2 as FQNEAQ (reference sequence). The CDR3 consists of 21 residues. The CDR3 region has the DNA TGTGCCAGCATCCCAGTAGCCGGGACAGAGTTACTTAGCTCTGGGGCCAACGTCCTGACTTTC. Translation gives CASIPVAGTELLSSGANVLTF.

There are a few counts of this clonotype. The rearrangement uses TRBV28 and TRBJ2-7, with D possibly being TRBD1 (6 bases). The germline CDR1 and CDR2 sequences are MDHEN and SYDVKM. This CDR3 has 15 residues. Trimming stripped 5 bases from V and 4 bases from J, with 18 bases between. The CDR3 region is CASSPTPVGAYEQYV. CDR3 DNA: TGTGCCAGCAGTCCAACCCCGGTGGGGGCATACGAGCAGTACGTC.

This clonotype was found many times. The chain combines TRBV12-3 or TRBV12-4 with TRBJ2-7; D gene uncertain. The CDR3 has 13 residues. Deletions cut 4 bases from V and 2 bases from J, with 9 bases between. The CDR3, as DNA: TGTGCCAGCAGTTCTGGCAGTCCCTACGAGCAGTACTTC. It translates to CASSSGSPYEQYF.

Ten or more counts support this clonotype. This sequence joins TRBV12-3 or TRBV12-4 and TRBJ1-1; a possible D gene is TRBD1 (6 bases). The CDR3 is 12 residues long. The V and J ends lost 7 bases and 5 bases respectively, with 11 bases between them. The CDR3 sequence is CASNRGRTEAFF. The CDR3 coding sequence is TGTGCCAGCAATCGGGGGCGGACTGAAGCTTTCTTT.

The chain couples TRBV4-1 to TRBJ2-1; possible D gene TRBD1, 6 bases. Trimming pared 2 bases from V and 3 bases from J, leaving 14 bases between. CDR1 and CDR2 from the germline V gene are MGHRA and YSYEKL. The CDR3 has 16 residues. In DNA form, the CDR3 reads TGCGCCAGCAGCCAACCCTACAAACAGGGCTACAATGAGCAGTTCTTC. Protein sequence: CASSQPYKQGYNEQFF.

In its sample, this clonotype was seen many times. The CDR3 coding sequence is TGTGCCAGCAACATTCAGGGGAATGAGCAGTTCTTC. Its protein is CASNIQGNEQFF. This chain connects TRBV11-2 to TRBJ2-1; TRBD1 is a possible D gene (6 bases). The V gene's germline CDR1 is SGHAT and CDR2 FQNNGV. This CDR3 is built from 12 residues. Deletions cut 7 bases from V and 7 bases from J, with 11 bases between.

This clonotype appeared many times. The chain couples TRBV25-1 to TRBJ2-2, with no clear D. Germline V CDR1 and CDR2: MGHDK, SYGVNS. V was cut by 2 bases and J by 0 bases, with 4 bases left in between. The CDR3 runs 14 residues. Here the CDR3 reads CASSEHANTGELFF. CDR3 nucleotides: TGTGCCAGCAGTGAACACGCGAACACCGGGGAGCTGTTTTTT.

The rearrangement links TRBV10-3 to TRBJ2-1, with a possible D match to TRBD1 (6 bases). Germline V lookup: CDR1 ENHRY, CDR2 SYGVKD. This CDR3 has 14 residues. Trimming stripped 8 bases from V and 4 bases from J, with 15 bases between. In DNA form, the CDR3 reads TGTGCCATCGGTAGTGGGCAGGGGTACAATGAGCAGTTCTTC. Translation gives CAIGSGQGYNEQFF.

V is TRBV6-1 and J is TRBJ1-3; perhaps TRBD1 as D (5 bases). The CDR3 length is 15 residues. Germline-derived CDR1 and CDR2 are MNHNS and SASEGT. V dropped 8 bases and J dropped 1 base, with 15 bases sitting between them. The CDR3 DNA follows: TGTGCCAGCGTAGGCGGCAGGGTGTCTGGAAACACCATATATTTT. Its translation is CASVGGRVSGNTIYF.

The rearrangement joins TRBV11-1 to TRBJ1-1, with a weak D call TRBD1 (6 bases). The CDR3 has 17 residues. Germline V gene sequence: CDR1 SGHAT, CDR2 FQDESV (reference sequence). The germline V and J ends were trimmed by 2 bases and 6 bases, with 22 bases remaining between them. CDR3 bases: TGTGCCAGCAGCTTAATCCCCCTAAGGGGGGTGGGAGCTGAAGCTTTCTTT. Translation: CASSLIPLRGVGAEAFF.

This chain connects TRBV28 to TRBJ2-7, with 9 positions matching TRBD2. CDR3 length: 16 amino acids. The ends lost 4 bases at V and 1 base at J; junction bases unmatched: 8. Germline V lookup: CDR1 MDHEN, CDR2 SYDVKM. Written as DNA, the CDR3 is TGTGCCAGCAGTTATTCTAGCGGGGTGCCTTCCTACGAGCAGTACGTC. It codes for CASSYSSGVPSYEQYV.

V is TRBV10-3 and J is TRBJ2-1, with 9 nucleotides matching TRBD2. The CDR3 consists of 15 residues. V dropped 0 bases and J dropped 9; count of bases not matched to a gene: 6. The germline V gene encodes CDR1 ENHRY and CDR2 SYGVKD. The CDR3: CAISESMRGGIEQFF. CDR3 sequence (DNA): TGTGCCATCAGTGAGTCGATGCGGGGGGGCATTGAGCAGTTCTTC.

This clonotype was picked up many times. The V call is TRBV20-1, the J call TRBJ1-4; no definite D call. Germline V gene lookup returns CDR1 DFQATT and CDR2 SNEGSKA (reference sequence). V lost 0 bases, J lost 8 bases, and 16 bases lay in between. The CDR3 is 15 amino acids. CDR3 nucleotide sequence: TGCAGTGCTAGAGATTTGACGACCGCGGAAGAAAAACTGTTTTTT. This encodes CSARDLTTAEEKLFF.

Only a few counts were recorded for this clonotype. V and J are TRBV4-3 and TRBJ2-7, with TRBD1 identical over 8 bases. The germline V gene encodes CDR1 LGHNA and CDR2 YSLEER. Unmatched junction bases numbered 1, after V lost 0 bases and J lost 3 bases. This CDR3 is 14 amino acids long. In DNA form, the CDR3 reads TGCGCCAGCAGCCAAGATACAGGGGGCTACGAGCAGTACTTC. Protein product: CASSQDTGGYEQYF.

This rearrangement joins TRBV29-1 to TRBJ2-5, with D possibly being TRBD2 (5 bases). Trimming pared 2 bases from V and 1 base from J, leaving 17 bases between. CDR1 SQVTM and CDR2 ANQGSEA come from the germline V gene. The CDR3 contains 16 residues. For the CDR3, the DNA is TGCAGCGTTGAATTAGGTCCTAGCTGGGTCCAAGAGACCCAGTACTTC. Residues: CSVELGPSWVQETQYF. Using reference TRBV29-1 and TRBJ2-5 for the parts outside the CDR3, the full variable domain is SAVISQKPSRDICQRGTSLTIQCQVDSQVTMMFWYRQQPGQSLTLIATANQGSEATYESGFVIDKFPISRPNLTFSTLTVSNMSPEDSSIYLCSVELGPSWVQETQYFGPGTRLLVL.

The rearrangement joins TRBV6-5 to TRBJ2-7; 9 nucleotides align to TRBD1. The CDR3 has 15 amino acids. Trimming removed 2 bases from V and 3 bases from J; junction bases left unmatched: 5. The germline gives CDR1 MNHEY, CDR2 SVGAGI. The CDR3 bases are TGTGCCAGCAGTTACAAGGGGACAGGGAACTACGAGCAGTACTTC. Protein product: CASSYKGTGNYEQYF.

A note on this clonotype: This CDR3 is missing its conserved last phenylalanine or tryptophan, likely due to a read error. The rearrangement links TRBV12-3 or TRBV12-4 to TRBJ1-3, with 7 bases identical to TRBD1. This CDR3 has 15 amino acids. Losses at the gene ends were 3 bases for V and 4 bases for J; bases not matched to a gene: 6. The CDR3 nucleotides are TGTGCCAGCAGTTTGAGGAGGGGGCTCGGAAACACCATATATTGT. Translating gives CASSLRRGLGNTIYC.

This clonotype was observed a handful of times. The rearrangement uses TRBV12-3 or TRBV12-4 and TRBJ2-3; D is unclear. The CDR3 spans 14 residues. Trimming pared 2 bases from V and 0 bases from J, leaving 6 bases between. The CDR3: CASSLPGSTDTQYF. CDR3 coding DNA: TGTGCCAGCAGTTTACCCGGTAGCACAGATACGCAGTATTTT.

Only a few counts were recorded for this clonotype. This chain connects TRBV6-4 to TRBJ1-6, with TRBD1 as a possible D gene (5 bases). The germline V and J ends were trimmed by 4 bases and 4 bases, with 17 bases remaining between them. This CDR3 contains 17 residues. Germline-derived CDR1 and CDR2 are MRHNA and SNTAGT. CDR3 bases: TGTGCCAGCAGTGGCGGGGGACGCATACCGTATAATTCACCCCTCCACTTT. Translation: CASSGGGRIPYNSPLHF.

The V and J genes are TRBV11-2 and TRBJ2-3, with 10 nucleotides matching TRBD1. The V gene end was trimmed by 5 bases and the J gene end by 7 bases; junction bases not matched to a gene: 9. Germline assignment: CDR1 SGHAT and CDR2 FQNNGV. CDR3 length: 15 amino acids. This CDR3 is CASSLGQGGLHTQYF. The CDR3, as DNA: TGTGCCAGCAGCCTTGGACAGGGGGGCCTTCATACGCAGTATTTT.